This T cell receptor (beta chain) was identified in a study of tumor and adjacent non-tumor tissue in lung cancer. Overall study: Stage I to III disease affected roughly ten men and 5 women aged roughly 31 to 76.

The library came from three nested PCR rounds adapted from ARM-PCR protocols. MiXCR was run by TCRdb on the multiplex PCR reads, yielding one entry per CDR3 protein. There are 65,000 to 90,000 distinct CDR3 sequences in the sample; over 75% occur only once, and about an eighth lies in the top ten. The template was RNA from unsorted bulk tissue. Between August and November 2014, newly diagnosed, chemotherapy-naive lung cancer patients underwent thoracic surgery in China. This clonotype was observed at least ten times. This CDR3 is 14 amino acids long. Germline loops: CDR1 SGHRS, CDR2 YFSETQ. J gave up 1 base and V 4 bases, and 4 bases lay outside the gene matches.

The clonotype was recovered from a woman aged 45-65 years with non-small cell lung cancer. Sequencing was carried out using lung tumor tissue. The V gene is TRBV5-1, the J gene TRBJ2-5; 7 bases align to TRBD1. CDR3 residues: CASSDTGAQETQYF. CDR3 nucleotide sequence: TGCGCCAGCAGCGACACAGGGGCCCAAGAGACCCAGTACTTC.